The sequence of this T cell receptor (beta chain) was determined in a study of blood T cell repertoires in COVID-19. Data came from immunoSEQ multiplex PCR; TCRdb stores just in-frame clones and leaves some out. The sample shows roughly 100,000 clones, about 86% of them seen only once. This receptor was obtained from an older woman with acute or convalescent COVID-19. The sequenced sample consisted of peripheral blood.

The CDR3 spells CASSQELARVEQYF. The DNA for the CDR3 is TGCGCCAGCAGCCAAGAGCTAGCCCGGGTCGAGCAGTACTTC. The chain recombines TRBV4-1 with TRBJ2-7, with a possible D match to TRBD2 (5 bases). Germline-derived CDR1 and CDR2 are MGHRA and YSYEKL. CDR3 length: 14 amino acids. V lost 0 bases and J lost 6, with 12 bases in between.